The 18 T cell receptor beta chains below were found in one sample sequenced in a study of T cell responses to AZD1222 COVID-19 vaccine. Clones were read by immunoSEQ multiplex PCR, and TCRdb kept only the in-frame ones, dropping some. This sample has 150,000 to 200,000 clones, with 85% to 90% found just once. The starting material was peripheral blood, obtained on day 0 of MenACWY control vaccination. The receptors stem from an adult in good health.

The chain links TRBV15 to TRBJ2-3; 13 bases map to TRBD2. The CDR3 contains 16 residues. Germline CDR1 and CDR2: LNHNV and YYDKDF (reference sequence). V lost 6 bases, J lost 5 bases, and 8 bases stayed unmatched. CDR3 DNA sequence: TGTGCCACCAGTCCGGGACTAGCGGGGATTCAAGATACGCAGTATTTT. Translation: CATSPGLAGIQDTQYF. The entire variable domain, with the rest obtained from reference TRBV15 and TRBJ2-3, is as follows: DAMVIQNPRYQVTQFGKPVTLSCSQTLNHNVMYWYQQKSSQAPKLLFHYYDKDFNNEADTPDNFQSRRPNTSFCFLDIRSPGLGDTAMYLCATSPGLAGIQDTQYFGPGTRLTVL.

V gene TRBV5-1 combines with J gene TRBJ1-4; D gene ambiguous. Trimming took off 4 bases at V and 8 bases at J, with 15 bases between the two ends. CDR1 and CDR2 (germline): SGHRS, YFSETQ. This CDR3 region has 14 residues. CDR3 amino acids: CASSLTARKEKLFF. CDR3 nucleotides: TGCGCCAGCAGCCTTACAGCCCGCAAAGAAAAACTGTTTTTT.

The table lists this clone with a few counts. The CDR3 bases are TGCGCCAGCAGCTCCCGGGAGAAAAACTACGAGCAGTACTTC. The encoded protein is CASSSREKNYEQYF. V is TRBV4-1 and J is TRBJ2-7, with a possible D match to TRBD2 (6 bases). The germline gives CDR1 MGHRA, CDR2 YSYEKL. The CDR3 has 14 residues. Between the trimmed V and J ends, which lost 5 bases and 3 bases, there was a span of 14 bases.

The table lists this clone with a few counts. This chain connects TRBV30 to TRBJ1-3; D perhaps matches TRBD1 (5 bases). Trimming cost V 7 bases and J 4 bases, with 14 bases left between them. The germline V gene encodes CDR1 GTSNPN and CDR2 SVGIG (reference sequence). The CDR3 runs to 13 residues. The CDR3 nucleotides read TGTGCCTTTGACAAGGACAAAGGAAACACCATATATTTT. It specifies CAFDKDKGNTIYF.

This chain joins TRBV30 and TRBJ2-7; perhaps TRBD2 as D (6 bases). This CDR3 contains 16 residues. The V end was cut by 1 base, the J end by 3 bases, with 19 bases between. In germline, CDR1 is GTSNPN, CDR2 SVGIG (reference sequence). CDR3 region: CAWSAVALGGGYEQYF. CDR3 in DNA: TGTGCCTGGAGTGCCGTAGCGTTGGGAGGAGGCTACGAGCAGTACTTC.

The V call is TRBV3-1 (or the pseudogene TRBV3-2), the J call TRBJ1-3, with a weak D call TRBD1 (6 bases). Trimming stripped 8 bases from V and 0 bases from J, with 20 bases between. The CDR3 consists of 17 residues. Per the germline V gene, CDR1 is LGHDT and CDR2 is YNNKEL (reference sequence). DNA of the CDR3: TGTGCCAGCGGCAGGCACCGGGACACCAACTCTGGAAACACCATATATTTT. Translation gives CASGRHRDTNSGNTIYF.

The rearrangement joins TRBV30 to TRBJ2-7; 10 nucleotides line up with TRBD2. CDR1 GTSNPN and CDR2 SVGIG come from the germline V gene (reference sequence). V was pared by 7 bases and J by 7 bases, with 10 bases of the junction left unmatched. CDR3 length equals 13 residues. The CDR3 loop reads CASSGSAKWEQYF. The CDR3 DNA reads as TGTGCCTCTAGCGGGAGTGCGAAGTGGGAGCAGTACTTC.

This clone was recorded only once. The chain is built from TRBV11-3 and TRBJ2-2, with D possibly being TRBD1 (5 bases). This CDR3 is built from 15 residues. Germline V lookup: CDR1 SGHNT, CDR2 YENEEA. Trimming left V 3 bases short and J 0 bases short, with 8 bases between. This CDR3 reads CASSLTAPNTGELFF. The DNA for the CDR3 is TGTGCCAGCAGCTTGACAGCCCCGAACACCGGGGAGCTGTTTTTT.

The CDR3 DNA follows: TGTGCCAGCAGGTCTGCAACTAATGAAAAACTGTTTTTT. Its protein is CASRSATNEKLFF. The rearrangement links TRBV28 to TRBJ1-4; D unresolved. CDR3 length: 13 amino acids. Germline assignment: CDR1 MDHEN and CDR2 SYDVKM. Trimming left V 6 bases short and J 0 bases short, with 5 bases between.

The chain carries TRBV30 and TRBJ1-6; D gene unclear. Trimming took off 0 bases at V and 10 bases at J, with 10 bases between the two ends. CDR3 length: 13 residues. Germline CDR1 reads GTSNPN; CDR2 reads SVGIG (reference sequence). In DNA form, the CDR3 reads TGTGCCTGGAGTGTACAGAAGACGTCACCCCTCCACTTT. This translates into CAWSVQKTSPLHF.

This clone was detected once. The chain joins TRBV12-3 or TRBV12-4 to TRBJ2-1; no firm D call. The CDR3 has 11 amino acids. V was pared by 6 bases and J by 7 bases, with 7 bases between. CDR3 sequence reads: CASSLRNEQFF. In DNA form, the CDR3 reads TGTGCCAGCAGCCTCCGGAATGAGCAGTTCTTC.

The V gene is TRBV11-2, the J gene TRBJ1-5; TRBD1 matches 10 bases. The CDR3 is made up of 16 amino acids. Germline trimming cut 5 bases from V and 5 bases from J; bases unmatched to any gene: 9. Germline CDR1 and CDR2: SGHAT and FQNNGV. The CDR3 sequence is CASSPLTGGIDQPQHF. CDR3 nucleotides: TGTGCCAGCAGCCCTTTGACAGGGGGCATAGATCAGCCCCAGCATTTT.

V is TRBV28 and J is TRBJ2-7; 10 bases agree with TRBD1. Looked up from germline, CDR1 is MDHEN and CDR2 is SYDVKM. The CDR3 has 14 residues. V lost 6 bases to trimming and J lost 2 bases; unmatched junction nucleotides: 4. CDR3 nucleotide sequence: TGTGCCAGCAGGGTGGGACAGGGGACCTACGAGCAGTACTTC. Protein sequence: CASRVGQGTYEQYF.

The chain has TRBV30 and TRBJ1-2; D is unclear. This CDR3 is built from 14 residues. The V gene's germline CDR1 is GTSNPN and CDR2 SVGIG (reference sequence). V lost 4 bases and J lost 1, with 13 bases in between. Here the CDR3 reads CAWTEGRLNYGYTF. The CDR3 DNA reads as TGTGCCTGGACAGAGGGCAGACTTAACTATGGCTACACCTTC.

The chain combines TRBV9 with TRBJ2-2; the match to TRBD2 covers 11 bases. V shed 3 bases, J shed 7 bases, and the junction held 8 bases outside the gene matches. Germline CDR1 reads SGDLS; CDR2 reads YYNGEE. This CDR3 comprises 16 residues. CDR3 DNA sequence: TGTGCCAGCAGCGCGGGACTAGCGGAGCCCGGCGGGGAGCTGTTTTTT. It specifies CASSAGLAEPGGELFF.

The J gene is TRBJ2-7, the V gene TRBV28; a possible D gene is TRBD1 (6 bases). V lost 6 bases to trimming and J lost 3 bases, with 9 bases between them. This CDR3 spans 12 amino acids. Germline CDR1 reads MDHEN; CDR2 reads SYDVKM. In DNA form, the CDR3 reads TGTGCCAGCAGCGGACAGTTCTACGAGCAGTACTTC. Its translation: CASSGQFYEQYF.

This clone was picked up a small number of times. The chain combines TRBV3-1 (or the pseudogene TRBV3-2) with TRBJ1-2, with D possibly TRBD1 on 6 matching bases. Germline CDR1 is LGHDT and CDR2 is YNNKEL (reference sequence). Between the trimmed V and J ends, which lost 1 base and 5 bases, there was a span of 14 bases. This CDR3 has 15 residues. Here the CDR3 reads CASSQGWGRGYGYTF. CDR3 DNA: TGTGCCAGCAGCCAAGGTTGGGGGCGCGGGTATGGCTACACCTTC.

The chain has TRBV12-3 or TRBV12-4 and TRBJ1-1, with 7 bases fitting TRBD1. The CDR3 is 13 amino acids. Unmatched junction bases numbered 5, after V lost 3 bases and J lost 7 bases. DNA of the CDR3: TGTGCCAGCAGTTTTGCACAGGGGAATGAAGCTTTCTTT. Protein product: CASSFAQGNEAFF.